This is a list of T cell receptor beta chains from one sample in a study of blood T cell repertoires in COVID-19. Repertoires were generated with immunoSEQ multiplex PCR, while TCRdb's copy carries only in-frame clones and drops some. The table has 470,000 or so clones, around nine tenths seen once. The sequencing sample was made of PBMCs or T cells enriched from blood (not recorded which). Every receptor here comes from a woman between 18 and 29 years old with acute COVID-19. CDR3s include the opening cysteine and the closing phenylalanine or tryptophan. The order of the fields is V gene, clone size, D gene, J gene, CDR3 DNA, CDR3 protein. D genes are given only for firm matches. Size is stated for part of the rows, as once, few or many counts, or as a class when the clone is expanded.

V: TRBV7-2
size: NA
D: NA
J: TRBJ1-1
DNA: TGTGCCAGTTCTAACCGGGGGTTATTCACTGAAGCTTTCTTT
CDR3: CASSNRGLFTEAFF

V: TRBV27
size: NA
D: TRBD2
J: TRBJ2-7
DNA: TGTGCCAGCAGTTTAGGCGGGAGGGCCGGGAACGAGCAGTACTTC
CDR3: CASSLGGRAGNEQYF

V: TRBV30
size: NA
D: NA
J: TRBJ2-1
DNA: TGTGCCTGGACCCCGGCGGTTTACAATGAGCAGTTCTTC
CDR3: CAWTPAVYNEQFF

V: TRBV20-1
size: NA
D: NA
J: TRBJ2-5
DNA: TGCAGTGCTAGTGGGACACAGGGAGAGACCCAGTACTTC
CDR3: CSASGTQGETQYF

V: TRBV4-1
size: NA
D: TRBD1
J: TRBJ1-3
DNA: TGCGCCCGCAGCCGACAGGGGACACACTCTGGAAACACCATATATTTT
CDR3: CARSRQGTHSGNTIYF

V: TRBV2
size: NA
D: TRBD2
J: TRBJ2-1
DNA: TGTGCCAGCAGTGAACGACTAGCGGGGGGCTACTCCTCCTACAATGAGCAGTTCTTC
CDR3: CASSERLAGGYSSYNEQFF

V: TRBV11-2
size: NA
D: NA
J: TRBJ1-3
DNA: TGTGCCAGCAGCTTAGTCTTCGGGGGTGGAAACACCATATATTTT
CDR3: CASSLVFGGGNTIYF

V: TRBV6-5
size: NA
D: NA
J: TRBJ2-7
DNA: TGTGCCAGCAGTTACGAGAGAGCGGGCCACGAGCAGTACTTC
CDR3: CASSYERAGHEQYF

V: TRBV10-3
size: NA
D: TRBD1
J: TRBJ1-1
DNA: TGTGCCATCAGGGGACAGCTGAACACTGAAGCTTTCTTT
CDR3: CAIRGQLNTEAFF

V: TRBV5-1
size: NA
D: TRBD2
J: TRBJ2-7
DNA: TGCGCCAGCAGCTTTGGCACCTGGACTAGCTCCTACGAGCAGTACTTC
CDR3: CASSFGTWTSSYEQYF

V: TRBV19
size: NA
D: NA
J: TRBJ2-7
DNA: TGTGCCAGTAGTATAGGGAGGGAAGCCTACGAGCAGTACTTC
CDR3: CASSIGREAYEQYF

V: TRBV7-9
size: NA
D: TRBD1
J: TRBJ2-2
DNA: TGTGCCAGCAGCTTTGGGACAGGGAACACCGGGGAGCTGTTTTTT
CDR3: CASSFGTGNTGELFF

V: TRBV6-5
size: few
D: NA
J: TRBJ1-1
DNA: TGTGCCAGCAGTTACGGGGGGACGAACACTGAAGCTTTCTTT
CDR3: CASSYGGTNTEAFF

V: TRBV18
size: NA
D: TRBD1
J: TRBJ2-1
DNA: TGTGCCAGCTCCGTATCCCGGGACAGGGAGCAGTTCTTC
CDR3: CASSVSRDREQFF

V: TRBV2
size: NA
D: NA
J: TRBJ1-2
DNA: TGTGCCAGCAGGATCCAAGGAGCTGTCTCCCACGGCTACACCTTC
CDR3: CASRIQGAVSHGYTF

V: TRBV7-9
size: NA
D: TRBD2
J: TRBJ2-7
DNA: TGTGCCAGCAGTACTATAGCGGGCCACTACGAGCAGTACTTC
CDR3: CASSTIAGHYEQYF

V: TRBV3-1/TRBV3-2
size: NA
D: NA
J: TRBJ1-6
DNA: TGTGCCAGCAGCCAAGATAGAGGGCACTCCTATAATTCACCCCTCCACTTT
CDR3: CASSQDRGHSYNSPLHF

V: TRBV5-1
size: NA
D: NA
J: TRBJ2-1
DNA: TGCGCCAGCAAGCTCTCCGGGGACTCCTACAATGAGCAGTTCTTC
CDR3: CASKLSGDSYNEQFF

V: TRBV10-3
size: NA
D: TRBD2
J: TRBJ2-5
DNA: TGTGCCATCGGGGGAGGGGAGACCCAGTACTTC
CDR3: CAIGGGETQYF

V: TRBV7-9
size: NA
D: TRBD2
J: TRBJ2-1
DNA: TGTGCCAGCAGCTTAAGCCAGGGCGGGGGGTACGAGCAGTTCTTC
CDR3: CASSLSQGGGYEQFF

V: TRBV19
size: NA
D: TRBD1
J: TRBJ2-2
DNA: TGTGCCAGTAGAAGACAGGGGGACACCGGGGAGCTGTTTTTT
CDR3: CASRRQGDTGELFF

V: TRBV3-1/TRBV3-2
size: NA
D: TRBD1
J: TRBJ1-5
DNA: TGTGCCAGCAGCCCCCCGGGACAGAATAATCAGCCCCAGCATTTT
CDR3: CASSPPGQNNQPQHF

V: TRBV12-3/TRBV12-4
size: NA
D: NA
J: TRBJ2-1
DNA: TGTGCCAGCAGTTTAGGTTTAGGGGATGAGCAGTTCTTC
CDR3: CASSLGLGDEQFF

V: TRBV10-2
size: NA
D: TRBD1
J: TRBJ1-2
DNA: TGCGCCAGCAGGGGGGACAGTTCCTATGGCTACACCTTC
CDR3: CASRGDSSYGYTF

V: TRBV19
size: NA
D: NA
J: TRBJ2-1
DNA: TGTGCCAGTAGTAAGCCCCGCCGAAATGAGCAGTTCTTC
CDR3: CASSKPRRNEQFF

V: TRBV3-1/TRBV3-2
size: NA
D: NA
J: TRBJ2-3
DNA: TGTGCCAGCAGCCAGGACTGGTCGAGCACAGATACGCAGTATTTT
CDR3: CASSQDWSSTDTQYF

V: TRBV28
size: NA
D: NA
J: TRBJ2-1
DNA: TGTGCCAGCAGTTCCCGTCAGGGGAGCTCCTACAATGAGCAGTTCTTC
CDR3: CASSSRQGSSYNEQFF

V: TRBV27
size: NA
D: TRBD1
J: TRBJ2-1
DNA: TGTGCCAGCTGTAGGGACAGGGTCAACAATGAGCAGTTCTTC
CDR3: CASCRDRVNNEQFF

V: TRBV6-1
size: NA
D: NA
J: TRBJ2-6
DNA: TGTGCCAGCAGTGCCATGACGGGAGTAAGTGGGGCCAACGTCCTGACTTTC
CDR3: CASSAMTGVSGANVLTF

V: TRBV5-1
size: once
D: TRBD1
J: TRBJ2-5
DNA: TGCGCCAGCAGCTTGCAGGGGGCGGTGGAGACCCAGTACTTC
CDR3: CASSLQGAVETQYF

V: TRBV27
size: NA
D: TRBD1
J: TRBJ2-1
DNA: TGTGCCAGCAGCGGGACAGGGAACAATGAGCAGTTCTTC
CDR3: CASSGTGNNEQFF

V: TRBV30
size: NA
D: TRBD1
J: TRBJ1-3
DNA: TGTGCCTGGAGTGCAGACAGGGGGCAGAATGGAAACACCATATATTTT
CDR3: CAWSADRGQNGNTIYF

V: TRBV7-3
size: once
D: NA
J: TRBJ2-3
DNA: TGTGCCAGCAGCTTAGCCTCACTCTCCTCCACAGATACGCAGTATTTT
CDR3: CASSLASLSSTDTQYF

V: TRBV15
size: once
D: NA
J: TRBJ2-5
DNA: TGTGCCACCAGCAGGGGGGCCAGTATGGAGACCCAGTACTTC
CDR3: CATSRGASMETQYF

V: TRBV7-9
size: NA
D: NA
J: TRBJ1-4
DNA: TGTGCCAGCAGGGGGCGAGAAAAACTGTTTTTT
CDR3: CASRGREKLFF

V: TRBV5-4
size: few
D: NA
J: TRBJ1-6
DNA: TGTGCCAGCAGCTTGGGCCAGGCTAATTCACCCCTCCACTTT
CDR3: CASSLGQANSPLHF

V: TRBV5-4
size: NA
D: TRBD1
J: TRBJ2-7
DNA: TGTGCCAGCAGCTTGGATCAGGGGGCCTCCTACGAGCAGTACTTC
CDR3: CASSLDQGASYEQYF

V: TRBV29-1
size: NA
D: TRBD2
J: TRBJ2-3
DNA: TGCAGCGCCCCCGGCGGACTAGCGGGAGGTAGGGATACGCAGTATTTT
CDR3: CSAPGGLAGGRDTQYF

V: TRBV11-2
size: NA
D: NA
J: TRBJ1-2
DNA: TGTGCCAGCAGCCCCAGGGGTTTTGGGTACACCTTC
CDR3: CASSPRGFGYTF

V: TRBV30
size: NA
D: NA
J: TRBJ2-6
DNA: TGTGCCACCAGGGTCTCTGGGGCCAACGTCCTGACTTTC
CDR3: CATRVSGANVLTF

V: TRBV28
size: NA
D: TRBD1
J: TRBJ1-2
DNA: TGTGCCAGCACTTCACAGGGGATTAACTATGGCTACACCTTC
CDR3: CASTSQGINYGYTF

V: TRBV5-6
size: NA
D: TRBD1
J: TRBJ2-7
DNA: TGTGCCAGCAGCCCCCCGACAGGGAACCTCTACGAGCAGTACTTC
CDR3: CASSPPTGNLYEQYF

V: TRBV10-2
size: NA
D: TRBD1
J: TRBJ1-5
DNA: TGCGCCAGCAGGGGGACAGGGATGCAGCCCCAGCATTTT
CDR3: CASRGTGMQPQHF

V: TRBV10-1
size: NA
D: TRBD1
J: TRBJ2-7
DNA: TGCGCCAGCAGTGAGCCGGGACAGGGGAGGTACGAGCAGTACTTC
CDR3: CASSEPGQGRYEQYF

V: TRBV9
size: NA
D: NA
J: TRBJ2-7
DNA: TGTGCCAGCAGCGTAGCCGGGCGGGACGAGCAGTACTTC
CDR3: CASSVAGRDEQYF

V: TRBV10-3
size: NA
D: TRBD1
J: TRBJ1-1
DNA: TGTGCCATCAGCTGGACAGGGGGCGATGAAGCTTTCTTT
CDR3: CAISWTGGDEAFF

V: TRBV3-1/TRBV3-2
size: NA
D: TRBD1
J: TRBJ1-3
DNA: TGTGCCAGCAGCCAAGTGTACAGGGGTGGTGGAAACACCATATATTTT
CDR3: CASSQVYRGGGNTIYF

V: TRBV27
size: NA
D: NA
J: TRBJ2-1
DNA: TGTGCCAGCAGTTTATTGGCTCCGGCGGGAGAGCAGTTCTTC
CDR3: CASSLLAPAGEQFF

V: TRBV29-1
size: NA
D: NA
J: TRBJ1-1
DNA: TGCAGCGTGGGGCCCAGGGGACAAACGAACACTGAAGCTTTCTTT
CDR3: CSVGPRGQTNTEAFF

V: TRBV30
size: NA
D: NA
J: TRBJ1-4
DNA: TGTGCCTGGAGTCAGCAGGTTGGAGAAAAACTGTTTTTT
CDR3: CAWSQQVGEKLFF

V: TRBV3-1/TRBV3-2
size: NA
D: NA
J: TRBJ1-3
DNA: TGTGCCAGCAGCCAAGTATCTCGGGGACTGAGTGGAAACACCATATATTTT
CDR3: CASSQVSRGLSGNTIYF

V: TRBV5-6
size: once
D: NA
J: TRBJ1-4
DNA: TGTGCCAGCAGAGTTACGCCCCAGGGGAATGAAAAACTGTTTTTT
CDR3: CASRVTPQGNEKLFF

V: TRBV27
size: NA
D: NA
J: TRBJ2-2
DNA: TGTGCCAGCAGAACAACCGGGACTTCGGGCGGGGAGCTGTTTTTT
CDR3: CASRTTGTSGGELFF